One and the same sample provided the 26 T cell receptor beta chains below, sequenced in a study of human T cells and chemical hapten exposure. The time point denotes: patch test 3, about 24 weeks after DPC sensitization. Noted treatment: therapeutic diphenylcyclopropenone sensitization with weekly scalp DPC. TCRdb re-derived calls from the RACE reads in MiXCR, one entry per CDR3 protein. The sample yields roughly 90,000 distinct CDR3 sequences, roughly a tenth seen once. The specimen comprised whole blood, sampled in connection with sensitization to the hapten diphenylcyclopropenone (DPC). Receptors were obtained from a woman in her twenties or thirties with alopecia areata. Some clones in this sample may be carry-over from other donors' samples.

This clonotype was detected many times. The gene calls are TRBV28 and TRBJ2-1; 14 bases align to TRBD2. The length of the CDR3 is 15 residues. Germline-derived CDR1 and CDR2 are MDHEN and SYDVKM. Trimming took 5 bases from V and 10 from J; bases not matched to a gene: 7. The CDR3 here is CASSPGTSGGREQFF. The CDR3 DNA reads TGTGCCAGCAGTCCCGGGACTAGCGGGGGTCGGGAGCAGTTCTTC.

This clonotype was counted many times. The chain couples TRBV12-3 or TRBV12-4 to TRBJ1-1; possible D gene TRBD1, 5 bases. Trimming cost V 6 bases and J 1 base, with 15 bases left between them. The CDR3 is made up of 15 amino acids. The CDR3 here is CASRVESQGNTEAFF. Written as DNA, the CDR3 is TGTGCCAGCAGAGTAGAGTCTCAGGGGAACACTGAAGCTTTCTTT.

The CDR3, as DNA: TGTGCCAGCAGCTTGGAAGCGGGAGCCTACAATGAGCAGTTCTTC. The encoded protein is CASSLEAGAYNEQFF. The V and J genes are TRBV7-8 and TRBJ2-1, with 8 bases matching TRBD2. CDR3 length: 15 residues. V gave up 3 bases and J gave up 2 bases; unmatched junction bases: 3. Germline CDR1 reads SGHVS; CDR2 reads FQNEAQ.

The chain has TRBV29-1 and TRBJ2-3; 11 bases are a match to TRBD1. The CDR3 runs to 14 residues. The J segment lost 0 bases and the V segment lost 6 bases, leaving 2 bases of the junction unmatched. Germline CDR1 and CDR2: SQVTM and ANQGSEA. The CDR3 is CSVGQGASTDTQYF. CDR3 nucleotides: TGCAGCGTCGGACAGGGGGCTAGCACAGATACGCAGTATTTT.

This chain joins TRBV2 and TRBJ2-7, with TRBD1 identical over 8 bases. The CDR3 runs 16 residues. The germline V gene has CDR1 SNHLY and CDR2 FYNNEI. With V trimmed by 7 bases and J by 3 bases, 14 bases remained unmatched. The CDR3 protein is CASTPDRDLFGYEQYF. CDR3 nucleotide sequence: TGTGCCAGCACCCCGGACAGGGACTTGTTCGGCTACGAGCAGTACTTC.

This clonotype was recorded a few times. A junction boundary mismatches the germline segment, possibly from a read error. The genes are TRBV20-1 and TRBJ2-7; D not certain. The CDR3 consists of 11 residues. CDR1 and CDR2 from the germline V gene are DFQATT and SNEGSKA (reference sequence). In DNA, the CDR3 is TGCAGTGCCCCAGAGTACGGCGCGCAACCTTTC. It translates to CSAPEYGAQPF.

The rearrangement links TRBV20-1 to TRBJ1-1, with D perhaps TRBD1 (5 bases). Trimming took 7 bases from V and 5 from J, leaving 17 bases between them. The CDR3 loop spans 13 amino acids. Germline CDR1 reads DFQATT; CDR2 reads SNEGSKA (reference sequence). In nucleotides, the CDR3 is TGCAGTGTCAGGGACCCGGGCGGGACTGAAGCTTTCTTT. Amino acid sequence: CSVRDPGGTEAFF.

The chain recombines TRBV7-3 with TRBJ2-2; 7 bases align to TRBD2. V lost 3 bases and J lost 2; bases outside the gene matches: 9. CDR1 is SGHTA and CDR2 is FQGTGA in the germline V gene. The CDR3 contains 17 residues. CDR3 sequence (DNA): TGTGCCAGCAGCTTTGTCGGGAGGCGGGGCAACACCGGGGAGCTGTTTTTT. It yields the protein CASSFVGRRGNTGELFF.

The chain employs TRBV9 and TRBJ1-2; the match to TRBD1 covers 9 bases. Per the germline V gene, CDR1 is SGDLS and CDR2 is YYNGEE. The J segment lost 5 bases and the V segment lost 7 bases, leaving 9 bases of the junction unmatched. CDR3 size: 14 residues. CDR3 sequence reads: CASSSPDRGYGYTF. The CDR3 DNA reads TGTGCCAGCTCCTCCCCGGACAGGGGATATGGCTACACCTTC.

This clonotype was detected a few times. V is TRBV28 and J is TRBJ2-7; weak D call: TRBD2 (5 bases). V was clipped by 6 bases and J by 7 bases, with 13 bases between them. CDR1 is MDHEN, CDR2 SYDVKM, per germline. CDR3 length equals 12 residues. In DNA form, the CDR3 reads TGTGCCAGCAGGCGGGCCCTAGGGGAGCAGTACTTC. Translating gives CASRRALGEQYF.

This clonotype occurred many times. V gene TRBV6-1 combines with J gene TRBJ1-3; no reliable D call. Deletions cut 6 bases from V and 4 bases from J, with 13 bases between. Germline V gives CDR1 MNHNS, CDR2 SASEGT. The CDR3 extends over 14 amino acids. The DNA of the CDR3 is TGTGCCAGCAGCCAGGACCAGAGGGGAAACACCATATATTTT. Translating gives CASSQDQRGNTIYF.

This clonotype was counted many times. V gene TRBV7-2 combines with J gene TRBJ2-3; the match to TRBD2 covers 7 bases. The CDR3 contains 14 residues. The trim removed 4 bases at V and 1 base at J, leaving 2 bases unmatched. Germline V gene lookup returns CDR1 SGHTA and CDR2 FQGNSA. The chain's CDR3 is CASSSGLGTDTQYF. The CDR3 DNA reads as TGTGCCAGCAGCTCCGGACTAGGCACAGATACGCAGTATTTT.

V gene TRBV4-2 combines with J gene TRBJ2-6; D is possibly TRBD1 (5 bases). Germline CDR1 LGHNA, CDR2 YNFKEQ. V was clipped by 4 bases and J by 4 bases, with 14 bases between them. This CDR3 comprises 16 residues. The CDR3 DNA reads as TGTGCCAGCAGCCCCGACAGTGCTGGAGGGGCCAACGTCCTGACTTTC. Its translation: CASSPDSAGGANVLTF.

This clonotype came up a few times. The DNA for the CDR3 is TGTGCCAGCAGTTTAGGTTTTAATACGCAGTATTTT. Translated: CASSLGFNTQYF. The J gene is TRBJ2-3, the V gene TRBV28; no clear D gene. Germline CDR1 MDHEN, CDR2 SYDVKM. The CDR3 covers 12 residues. Trimming took off 2 bases at V and 7 bases at J, with 7 bases between the two ends.

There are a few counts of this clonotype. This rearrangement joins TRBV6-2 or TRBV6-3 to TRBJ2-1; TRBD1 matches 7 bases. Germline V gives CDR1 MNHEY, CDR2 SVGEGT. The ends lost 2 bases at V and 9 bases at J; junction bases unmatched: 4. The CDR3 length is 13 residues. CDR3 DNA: TGTGCCAGCAGTTACATCCCAGGGGGTGAGCAGTTCTTC. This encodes CASSYIPGGEQFF.

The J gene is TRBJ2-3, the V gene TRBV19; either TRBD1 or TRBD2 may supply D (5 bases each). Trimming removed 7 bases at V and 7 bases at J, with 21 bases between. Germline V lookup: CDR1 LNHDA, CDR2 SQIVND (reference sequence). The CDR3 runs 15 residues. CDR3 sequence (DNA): TGTGCCAGTACCACGCCGGGACGTTTTGGGAATACGCAGTATTTT. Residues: CASTTPGRFGNTQYF.

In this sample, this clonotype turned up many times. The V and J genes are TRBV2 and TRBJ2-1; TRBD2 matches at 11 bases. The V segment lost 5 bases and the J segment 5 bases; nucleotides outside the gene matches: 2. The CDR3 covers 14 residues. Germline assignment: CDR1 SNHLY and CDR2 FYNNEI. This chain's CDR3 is CASSLAGGNNEQFF. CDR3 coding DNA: TGTGCCAGCAGTTTAGCGGGGGGGAACAATGAGCAGTTCTTC. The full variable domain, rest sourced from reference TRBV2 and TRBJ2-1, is EPEVTQTPSHQVTQMGQEVILRCVPISNHLYFYWYRQILGQKVEFLVSFYNNEISEKSEIFDDQFSVERPDGSNFTLKIRSTKLEDSAMYFCASSLAGGNNEQFFGPGTRLTVL.

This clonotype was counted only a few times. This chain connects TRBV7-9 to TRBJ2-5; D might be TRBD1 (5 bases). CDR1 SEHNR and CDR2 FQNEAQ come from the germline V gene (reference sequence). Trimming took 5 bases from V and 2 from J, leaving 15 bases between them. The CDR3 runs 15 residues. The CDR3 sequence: CASSLVPAGQETQYF. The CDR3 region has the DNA TGTGCCAGCAGCCTAGTCCCCGCAGGGCAAGAGACCCAGTACTTC.

CDR3 nucleotides: TGTGCCAGCAGTGGGCCCAAAGAGTCGGTGAACACCGGGGAGCTGTTTTTT. Protein: CASSGPKESVNTGELFF. V usage is TRBV25-1 and J usage is TRBJ2-2; D is unclear. The V gene lost 4 bases and the J gene lost 1 base, with 16 bases spanning the gap. The CDR3 loop spans 17 amino acids. CDR1 and CDR2 (germline): MGHDK, SYGVNS.

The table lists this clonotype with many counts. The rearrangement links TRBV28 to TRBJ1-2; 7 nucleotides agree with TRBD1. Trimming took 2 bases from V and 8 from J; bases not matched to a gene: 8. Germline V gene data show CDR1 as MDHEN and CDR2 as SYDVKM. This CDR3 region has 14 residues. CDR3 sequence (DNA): TGTGCCAGCAGTTTAATTGGGACAGTCCCCGGCTACACCTTC. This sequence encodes CASSLIGTVPGYTF.

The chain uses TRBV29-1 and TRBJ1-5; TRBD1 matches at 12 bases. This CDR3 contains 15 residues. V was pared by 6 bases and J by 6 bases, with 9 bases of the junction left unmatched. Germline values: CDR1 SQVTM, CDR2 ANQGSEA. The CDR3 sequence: CSVAQGQGAGQPQHF. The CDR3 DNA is TGCAGCGTCGCCCAGGGACAGGGGGCGGGTCAGCCCCAGCATTTT.

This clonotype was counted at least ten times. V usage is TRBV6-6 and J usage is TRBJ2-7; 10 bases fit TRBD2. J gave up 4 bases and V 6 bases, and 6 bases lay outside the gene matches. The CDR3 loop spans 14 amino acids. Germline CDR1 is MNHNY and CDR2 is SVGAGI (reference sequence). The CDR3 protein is CASRILAGAYEQYF. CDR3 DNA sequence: TGTGCCAGCAGAATTCTAGCGGGAGCGTACGAGCAGTACTTC.

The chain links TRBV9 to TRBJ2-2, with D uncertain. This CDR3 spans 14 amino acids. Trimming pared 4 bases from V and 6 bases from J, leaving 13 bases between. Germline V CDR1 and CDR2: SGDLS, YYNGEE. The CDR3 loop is CASSLVYDAGELFF. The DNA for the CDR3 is TGTGCCAGCAGCCTTGTATATGACGCCGGGGAGCTGTTTTTT.

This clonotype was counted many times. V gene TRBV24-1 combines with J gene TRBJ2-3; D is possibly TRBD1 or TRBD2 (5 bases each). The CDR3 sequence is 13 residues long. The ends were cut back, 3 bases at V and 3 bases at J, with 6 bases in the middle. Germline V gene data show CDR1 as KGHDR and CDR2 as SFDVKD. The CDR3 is CATSDGGTDTQYF. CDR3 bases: TGTGCCACCAGTGATGGGGGAACAGATACGCAGTATTTT.

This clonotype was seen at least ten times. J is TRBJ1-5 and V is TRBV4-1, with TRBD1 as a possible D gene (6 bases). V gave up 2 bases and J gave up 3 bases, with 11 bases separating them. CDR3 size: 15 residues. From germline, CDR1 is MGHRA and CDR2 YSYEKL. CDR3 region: CASSQIQGLNQPQHF. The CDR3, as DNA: TGCGCCAGCAGCCAAATCCAGGGGCTCAATCAGCCCCAGCATTTT.

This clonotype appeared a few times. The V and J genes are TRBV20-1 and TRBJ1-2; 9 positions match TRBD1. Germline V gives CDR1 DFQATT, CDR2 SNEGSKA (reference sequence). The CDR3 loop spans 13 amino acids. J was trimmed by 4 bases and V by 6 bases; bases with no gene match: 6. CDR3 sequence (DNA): TGCAGTGCACGGGACAGGGAACCCTATGGCTACACCTTC. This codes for CSARDREPYGYTF.